The 5 T cell receptor beta chains listed next were all sequenced from one sample in a study of T cell repertoires in cytomegalovirus infection. TCRdb re-analysed the reads in MiXCR, keeping a single row per CDR3 protein. The table lists 600,000 to 700,000 distinct CDR3 sequences, 33% of them singletons. These receptors' antigens are unknown. The specimen comprised cultured PBMCs, sampled from culture after CMV antigen stimulation. Receptors were obtained from a human donor in good health (CMV status not recorded). Some clones in this sample may be carry-over from other donors' samples.

The chain couples TRBV4-2 to TRBJ2-2, with 7 bases that match TRBD2. J was trimmed by 1 base and V by 1 base; bases with no gene match: 6. The CDR3 spans 17 residues. Looked up from germline, CDR1 is LGHNA and CDR2 is YNFKEQ. The CDR3 DNA reads TGTGCCAGCAGCCAAGCACATGCTAGCGGGAACACCGGGGAGCTGTTTTTT. Translating gives CASSQAHASGNTGELFF.

The chain carries TRBV6-5 and TRBJ2-7, with 8 nucleotides matching TRBD1. Germline loops: CDR1 MNHEY, CDR2 SVGAGI. This CDR3 comprises 13 residues. V lost 6 bases, J lost 6 bases, and 7 bases stayed unmatched. The CDR3 nucleotides read TGTGCCAGCAGAAGGACAGGGTTGTTCGAGCAGTACTTC. Translated, it gives CASRRTGLFEQYF.

This clonotype was seen a few times. This sequence joins TRBV6-5 and TRBJ2-3, with 7 bases lining up with TRBD2. Germline values: CDR1 MNHEY, CDR2 SVGAGI. This CDR3 has 15 amino acids. V gave up 7 bases and J gave up 3 bases; unmatched junction bases: 10. The CDR3 nucleotides are TGTGCCAGCACCCCACTAGCGAGGAGGACAGATACGCAGTATTTT. Residues: CASTPLARRTDTQYF.

The chain has TRBV20-1 and TRBJ2-7; possibly TRBD1 or TRBD2 for D (5 bases each). This CDR3 is 13 amino acids long. The V gene's germline CDR1 is DFQATT and CDR2 SNEGSKA (reference sequence). Trimming removed 5 bases from V and 3 bases from J, with 14 bases in between. Here the CDR3 reads CSAGTGADYEQYF. The CDR3 coding sequence is TGCAGTGCTGGGACCGGGGCCGACTACGAGCAGTACTTC.

This chain uses TRBV15 with TRBJ2-1; weak D call: TRBD2 (6 bases). This CDR3 comprises 14 residues. Germline values: CDR1 LNHNV, CDR2 YYDKDF (reference sequence). Trimming removed 3 bases from V and 5 bases from J, with 11 bases in between. DNA of the CDR3: TGTGCCACCAGCAGCCTAGCGAGACACAATGAGCAGTTCTTC. It is translated as CATSSLARHNEQFF.